This T cell receptor beta chain originates from a study of blood T cells in healthy people across ages. Turning to the study itself: The template switching approach captured approximately one barcoded beta molecule for every two T cells. Study findings and constraints: Naive and antigen-experienced cells could not be conclusively compared, given unsorted PBMCs.

The second PCR ran about 6 to 11 cycles with a sample-barcoded 5' primer and J-beta primers. One entry per CDR3 protein results from TCRdb running MiXCR on the 5' RACE reads. The sample carries fewer than 1,000,000 distinct CDR3 sequences, under 45% recorded once. Germline CDR1 KGHSH, CDR2 LQKENI. This CDR3 has 13 residues. Remarks on this clonotype: Its specificity is unknown.

Sequenced: blood. The TCR was taken from a man aged 60-69 years in good health. The chain is built from TRBV18 and TRBJ2-4; possible D gene TRBD1, 6 bases. The J call is doubtful: the DNA matches TRBJ2-7 better. CDR3 in DNA: TGTGCCAGCTCACCCGACAGGCTGGGCGAGCAGTACTTC. Encoded protein: CASSPDRLGEQYF.